A single sample is the source of the 20 T cell receptor beta chains below, sequenced in a study of blood T cell repertoires in COVID-19. Data came from immunoSEQ multiplex PCR; TCRdb stores just in-frame clones and leaves some out. The data contain over 120,000 clones, 80% of them singletons. The specimen was peripheral blood. The receptors were sampled from a man aged 70-80 years who had recovered from COVID-19.

The chain is built from TRBV5-4 and TRBJ2-7, with TRBD2 matching 10 bases. The J segment lost 5 bases and the V segment lost 5 bases, leaving 7 bases of the junction unmatched. The CDR3 consists of 14 residues. Germline V gene sequence: CDR1 SGHNT, CDR2 YYREEE (reference sequence). In nucleotides, the CDR3 is TGTGCCAGCAGTCTACTAGCGGGACAGGACGAGCAGTACTTC. This sequence encodes CASSLLAGQDEQYF.

This sequence joins TRBV5-1 and TRBJ1-1, with no clear D. Deletions cut 4 bases from V and 4 bases from J, with 14 bases between. The CDR3 spans 14 residues. Per germline, CDR1 SGHRS and CDR2 YFSETQ. The CDR3 bases are TGCGCCAGCAGCGGAGGAGGCGAGGGCACTGAAGCTTTCTTT. It encodes CASSGGGEGTEAFF.

In its sample, this clone was seen once. The V call is TRBV6-4, the J call TRBJ1-5; D gene ambiguous. This CDR3 is built from 18 residues. V was shortened by 0 bases and J by 4 bases, with 19 bases between the two germline ends. Germline V gene data show CDR1 as MRHNA and CDR2 as SNTAGT. DNA for the CDR3: TGTGCCAGCAGTGACTCGATAACAGCCGCCCAGAGAAATCAGCCCCAGCATTTT. It translates to CASSDSITAAQRNQPQHF.

CDR3 in amino acids: CASSYGGVEQFF. Written as DNA, the CDR3 is TGTGCCAGCAGTTACGGGGGCGTTGAGCAGTTCTTC. The chain recombines TRBV6-5 with TRBJ2-1; weak D call: TRBD1 (6 bases). Germline CDR1 is MNHEY and CDR2 is SVGAGI. The ends were cut back, 2 bases at V and 9 bases at J, with 8 bases in the middle. The CDR3 has 12 amino acids.

The chain has TRBV7-9 and TRBJ2-5; 9 bases map to TRBD1. Trimming removed 5 bases from V and 5 bases from J; junction bases left unmatched: 3. The CDR3 sequence is 13 residues long. In germline, CDR1 is SEHNR, CDR2 FQNEAQ (reference sequence). The CDR3 nucleotides read TGTGCCAGCAGCAAGACAGGGGGTGAGACCCAGTACTTC. As protein: CASSKTGGETQYF. The variable domain in full, completed from reference TRBV7-9 and TRBJ2-5, reads DTGVSQNPRHKITKRGQNVTFRCDPISEHNRLYWYRQTLGQGPEFLTYFQNEAQLEKSRLLSDRFSAERPKGSFSTLEIQRTEQGDSAMYLCASSKTGGETQYFGPGTRLLVL.

The chain couples TRBV9 to TRBJ1-2; D remains unclear. CDR3 length equals 14 residues. From germline, CDR1 is SGDLS and CDR2 YYNGEE. V lost 0 bases, J lost 3 bases, and 9 bases lay in between. The CDR3 reads CASSVELGDYGYTF. The CDR3 DNA reads TGTGCCAGCAGCGTAGAGCTCGGGGACTATGGCTACACCTTC.

V gene TRBV9 combines with J gene TRBJ2-7; D possibly corresponds to TRBD2 (6 bases). The CDR3 is made up of 14 amino acids. Germline V gives CDR1 SGDLS, CDR2 YYNGEE. The germline V and J ends were trimmed by 5 bases and 4 bases, with 16 bases remaining between them. CDR3 nucleotide sequence: TGTGCCAGCAGTTTAAGGGCGGAGGGGTACGAGCAGTACTTC. Translating gives CASSLRAEGYEQYF.

The CDR3 DNA is TGTGCCAGCAGCCCGGGACTAGCGGGAGGTGAGGACGAGCAGTACTTC. Amino acids: CASSPGLAGGEDEQYF. V usage is TRBV5-4 and J usage is TRBJ2-7; TRBD2 aligns across 15 bases. CDR3 length equals 16 residues. Trimming took 4 bases from V and 5 from J; bases not matched to a gene: 7. Germline lookup yields CDR1 SGHNT and CDR2 YYREEE (reference sequence).

The chain recombines TRBV6-2 or TRBV6-3 with TRBJ2-7; 13 nucleotides line up with TRBD2. Germline CDR1 reads MNHEY; CDR2 reads SVGEGT. Unmatched junction bases numbered 7, after V lost 6 bases and J lost 5 bases. The CDR3 contains 15 residues. The CDR3 DNA reads as TGTGCCAGCAGCTCCGGGACTAGCGGGACTAACGAGCAGTACTTC. Amino acids: CASSSGTSGTNEQYF.

V is TRBV14 and J is TRBJ1-1; D unclear. CDR3 length: 13 amino acids. V lost 1 base and J lost 7, with 10 bases in between. Germline CDR1 and CDR2: SGHDN and FVKESK. This CDR3 is CASSQGITIEAFF. DNA of the CDR3: TGTGCCAGCAGCCAAGGAATCACAATTGAAGCTTTCTTT. The whole variable domain, filled in from reference TRBV14 and TRBJ1-1, reads EAGVTQFPSHSVIEKGQTVTLRCDPISGHDNLYWYRRVMGKEIKFLLHFVKESKQDESGMPNNRFLAERTGGTYSTLKVQPAELEDSGVYFCASSQGITIEAFFGQGTRLTVV.

The rearrangement uses TRBV29-1 and TRBJ2-3, with TRBD2 matching 7 bases. CDR1 SQVTM and CDR2 ANQGSEA come from the germline V gene. This CDR3 has 14 residues. The junction had 13 bases not matched to a gene; V was cut back by 7 bases and J by 6 bases. The DNA for the CDR3 is TGCAGCGCACGTATGGGCGGGAGAGGGGATACGCAGTATTTT. Its protein product is CSARMGGRGDTQYF.

The rearrangement uses TRBV4-3 and TRBJ2-1, with D maybe TRBD1 (6 bases). V was cut by 3 bases and J by 5 bases, with 14 bases left in between. The CDR3 sequence is 15 residues long. Per the germline V gene, CDR1 is LGHNA and CDR2 is YSLEER. The CDR3 reads CASSHSGAMDNEQFF. The CDR3, as DNA: TGCGCCAGCAGCCATTCAGGGGCCATGGACAATGAGCAGTTCTTC.

The chain recombines TRBV6-6 with TRBJ2-7; D might be TRBD1 (5 bases). The germline V gene has CDR1 MNHNY and CDR2 SVGAGI (reference sequence). Trimming shortened V by 2 bases and J by 6 bases, and 11 bases separated the two germline ends. This CDR3 spans 13 amino acids. The CDR3 here is CASSYVRVAEQYF. CDR3 nucleotide sequence: TGTGCCAGCAGTTACGTCAGGGTGGCCGAGCAGTACTTC.

J is TRBJ2-1 and V is TRBV29-1, with TRBD2 matching 9 bases. CDR1 SQVTM and CDR2 ANQGSEA come from the germline V gene. CDR3 length: 15 residues. The V segment lost 1 base and the J segment 1 base; nucleotides outside the gene matches: 2. CDR3 bases: TGCAGCGTTGAAGGCGGGAGGGGTTCCTACAATGAGCAGTTCTTC. Protein sequence: CSVEGGRGSYNEQFF.

The chain couples TRBV5-1 to TRBJ2-1; TRBD2 matches at 10 bases. Germline lookup yields CDR1 SGHRS and CDR2 YFSETQ. Trimming removed 2 bases from V and 4 bases from J; junction bases left unmatched: 9. The CDR3 spans 17 residues. The CDR3: CASSFQASGSLYNEQFF. CDR3 in DNA: TGCGCCAGCAGCTTCCAGGCTAGCGGGAGTTTGTACAATGAGCAGTTCTTC.

This rearrangement joins TRBV10-3 to TRBJ1-2; 8 bases map to TRBD1. The V and J ends lost 10 bases and 4 bases, in that order; junction bases with no gene match: 14. This CDR3 comprises 15 residues. Germline V gives CDR1 ENHRY, CDR2 SYGVKD. CDR3: CASTKTGALSYGYTF. In nucleotides, the CDR3 is TGTGCCAGCACGAAGACAGGGGCGCTTTCCTATGGCTACACCTTC.

V and J are TRBV7-9 and TRBJ2-2, with 9 bases matching TRBD2. CDR1 and CDR2 (germline): SEHNR, FQNEAQ (reference sequence). The CDR3 length is 16 residues. With 1 base clipped from V and 4 bases from J, the junction kept 4 bases outside the gene matches. The CDR3 loop is CASSLGLAGATGELFF. In nucleotides, the CDR3 is TGTGCCAGCAGCTTAGGTTTAGCGGGAGCCACCGGGGAGCTGTTTTTT. Full variable domain (remainder filled in from reference TRBV7-9 and TRBJ2-2): DTGVSQNPRHKITKRGQNVTFRCDPISEHNRLYWYRQTLGQGPEFLTYFQNEAQLEKSRLLSDRFSAERPKGSFSTLEIQRTEQGDSAMYLCASSLGLAGATGELFFGEGSRLTVL.

The chain links TRBV2 to TRBJ2-2, with D possibly TRBD2 on 5 matching bases. The CDR3 length is 16 residues. V lost 4 bases, J lost 3 bases, and 15 bases lay in between. CDR1 and CDR2 (germline): SNHLY, FYNNEI. The CDR3 loop reads CASSVEGNSYTGELFF. In DNA form, the CDR3 reads TGTGCCAGCAGTGTCGAGGGTAACAGCTACACCGGGGAGCTGTTTTTT.

CDR3 protein: CASSRDRITEKLFF. The CDR3 DNA is TGTGCCAGCAGCAGGGACAGGATTACTGAAAAACTGTTTTTT. The chain joins TRBV7-8 to TRBJ1-4, with 8 bases lining up with TRBD1. This CDR3 contains 14 residues. Germline CDR1 reads SGHVS; CDR2 reads FQNEAQ. V dropped 5 bases and J dropped 7; count of bases not matched to a gene: 6. Drawing the rest from reference TRBV7-8 and TRBJ1-4, the complete variable domain is GAGVSQSPRYKVAKRGQDVALRCDPISGHVSLFWYQQALGQGPEFLTYFQNEAQLDKSGLPSDRFFAERPEGSVSTLKIQRTQQEDSAVYLCASSRDRITEKLFFGSGTQLSVL.

This clone was observed a single time. This chain connects TRBV6-6 to TRBJ2-7; TRBD1 matches at 9 bases. The CDR3 is 16 amino acids. The germline V gene has CDR1 MNHNY and CDR2 SVGAGI (reference sequence). Trimming took 2 bases from V and 0 from J; bases not matched to a gene: 5. In DNA form, the CDR3 reads TGTGCCAGCAGTTACCAACAGGGGGCGTTCTCCTACGAGCAGTACTTC. It yields the protein CASSYQQGAFSYEQYF.